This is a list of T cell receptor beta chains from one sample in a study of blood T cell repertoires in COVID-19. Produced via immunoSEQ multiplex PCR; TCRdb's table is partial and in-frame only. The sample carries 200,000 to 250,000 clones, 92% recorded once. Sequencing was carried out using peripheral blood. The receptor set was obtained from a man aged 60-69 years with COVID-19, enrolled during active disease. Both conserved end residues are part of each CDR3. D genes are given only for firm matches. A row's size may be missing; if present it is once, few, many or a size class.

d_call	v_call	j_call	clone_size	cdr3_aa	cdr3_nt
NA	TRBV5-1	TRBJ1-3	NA	CASSFGTQEGGNTIYF	TGCGCCAGCAGCTTTGGTACACAGGAGGGGGGAAACACCATATATTTT
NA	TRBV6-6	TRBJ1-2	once	CASSWDSVEGGYTF	TGTGCCAGCAGTTGGGACTCCGTCGAAGGCGGCTACACCTTC
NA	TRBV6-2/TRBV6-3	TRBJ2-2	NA	CASSYGFGGAANTGELFF	TGTGCCAGCAGTTATGGGTTCGGAGGGGCTGCGAACACCGGGGAGCTGTTTTTT
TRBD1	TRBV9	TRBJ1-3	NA	CASSPRQGATGNTIYF	TGTGCCAGCAGCCCTAGACAGGGGGCAACTGGAAACACCATATATTTT
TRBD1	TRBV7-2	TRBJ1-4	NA	CASSLNRDRNEKLFF	TGTGCCAGCAGCTTAAATCGGGACAGGAATGAAAAACTGTTTTTT
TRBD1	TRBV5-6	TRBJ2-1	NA	CASSFDVGQVYNEQFF	TGTGCCAGCAGCTTCGATGTGGGACAGGTGTACAATGAGCAGTTCTTC
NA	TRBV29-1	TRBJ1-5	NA	CSVGWGGSNQPQHF	TGCAGCGTTGGATGGGGAGGAAGCAATCAGCCCCAGCATTTT
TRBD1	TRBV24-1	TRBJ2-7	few	CATSDPRTGGINEQYF	TGTGCCACCAGTGATCCTCGGACAGGGGGCATCAACGAGCAGTACTTC
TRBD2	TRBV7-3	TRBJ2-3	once	CASSLGTSGSTDTQYF	TGTGCCAGCAGCCTTGGGACTAGCGGGAGCACAGATACGCAGTATTTT
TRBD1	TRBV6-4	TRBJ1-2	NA	CASRPGTGGDYGYTF	TGTGCCAGCAGACCCGGGACAGGGGGCGACTATGGCTACACCTTC
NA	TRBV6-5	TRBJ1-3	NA	CASSRGARGNTIYF	TGTGCCAGCAGCCGGGGGGCGCGAGGAAACACCATATATTTT
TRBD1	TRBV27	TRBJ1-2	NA	CASTDFIGQGGGYTF	TGTGCCAGCACCGACTTCATAGGCCAGGGGGGAGGCTACACCTTC
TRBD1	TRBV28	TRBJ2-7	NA	CASSLAGTGGNEQYF	TGTGCCAGCAGTTTAGCTGGGACAGGGGGCAACGAGCAGTACTTC
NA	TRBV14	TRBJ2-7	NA	CASSQQGPYEQYF	TGTGCCAGCAGCCAACAGGGCCCCTACGAGCAGTACTTC
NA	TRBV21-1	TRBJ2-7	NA	CASNLTGYYSYEQYF	TGTGCCAGCAACCTAACAGGGTATTACTCCTACGAGCAGTACTTC
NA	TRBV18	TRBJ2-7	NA	CASSHSEIYEQYF	TGTGCCAGCTCACATTCCGAGATCTACGAGCAGTACTTC
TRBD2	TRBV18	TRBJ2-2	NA	CASSPTSSSGPNTGELFF	TGTGCCAGCTCACCGACCAGTTCTAGCGGTCCGAACACCGGGGAGCTGTTTTTT
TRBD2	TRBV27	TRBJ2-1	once	CASRGGSFSYNEQFF	TGTGCCAGCAGAGGCGGGAGTTTTTCCTACAATGAGCAGTTCTTC
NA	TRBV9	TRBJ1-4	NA	CASSAHATNEKLFF	TGTGCCAGCAGCGCCCATGCAACTAATGAAAAACTGTTTTTT
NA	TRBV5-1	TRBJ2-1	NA	CASSLGQIPYNEQFF	TGCGCCAGCAGCTTGGGTCAGATCCCCTACAATGAGCAGTTCTTC
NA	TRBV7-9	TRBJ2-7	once	CASSLAREVQRTYEQYF	TGTGCCAGCAGCTTAGCCCGAGAAGTCCAAAGAACCTACGAGCAGTACTTC
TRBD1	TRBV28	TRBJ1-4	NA	CASSSGQGSEKLFF	TGTGCCAGCAGTTCCGGACAGGGGAGTGAAAAACTGTTTTTT
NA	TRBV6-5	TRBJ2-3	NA	CASSGRGPGTDTQYF	TGTGCCAGCAGCGGTCGTGGGCCGGGCACAGATACGCAGTATTTT
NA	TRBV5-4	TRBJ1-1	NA	CASSPGGQMNTEAFF	TGTGCCAGCAGCCCCGGGGGGCAAATGAACACTGAAGCTTTCTTT
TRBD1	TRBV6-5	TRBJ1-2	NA	CASSYSEGAKTF	TGTGCCAGCAGTTACTCCGAGGGGGCAAAGACCTTC
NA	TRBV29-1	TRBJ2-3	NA	CSGNRDFSTDTQYF	TGCAGCGGCAACAGGGATTTTAGCACAGATACGCAGTATTTT
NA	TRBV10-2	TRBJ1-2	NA	CATRSWGTQDGYTF	TGCGCCACCAGATCGTGGGGGACACAGGATGGCTACACCTTC
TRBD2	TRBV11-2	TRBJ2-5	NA	CASSLGGGASETQYF	TGTGCCAGCAGCTTGGGCGGGGGGGCCTCTGAGACCCAGTACTTC
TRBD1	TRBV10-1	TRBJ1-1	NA	CASSAGGTDTEAFF	TGCGCCAGCAGCGCAGGGGGTACGGACACTGAAGCTTTCTTT
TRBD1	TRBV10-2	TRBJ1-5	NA	CASSLGQLAIQPQHF	TGCGCCAGCAGCCTGGGACAGTTAGCAATTCAGCCCCAGCATTTT
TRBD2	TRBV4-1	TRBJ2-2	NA	CASSQTPSGGAWDTGELFF	TGCGCCAGCAGCCAGACTCCTAGCGGGGGGGCCTGGGACACCGGGGAGCTGTTTTTT
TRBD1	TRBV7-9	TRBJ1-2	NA	CASSLDLAGQFYTF	TGTGCCAGCAGCTTAGATTTAGCGGGACAGTTCTACACCTTC
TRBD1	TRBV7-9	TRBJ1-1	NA	CASSSRTGINTEAFF	TGTGCCAGCAGCTCGCGGACAGGGATAAACACTGAAGCTTTCTTT
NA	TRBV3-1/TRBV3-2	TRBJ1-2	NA	CASSSSRPLGYTF	TGTGCCAGCAGCTCCAGCAGGCCCTTAGGCTACACCTTC
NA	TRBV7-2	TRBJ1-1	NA	CASSLKTVIGAFF	TGTGCCAGCAGCTTAAAGACAGTTATCGGAGCTTTCTTT
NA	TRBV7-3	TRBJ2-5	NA	CASAEGVPQETQYF	TGTGCCAGCGCGGAAGGGGTCCCTCAAGAGACCCAGTACTTC